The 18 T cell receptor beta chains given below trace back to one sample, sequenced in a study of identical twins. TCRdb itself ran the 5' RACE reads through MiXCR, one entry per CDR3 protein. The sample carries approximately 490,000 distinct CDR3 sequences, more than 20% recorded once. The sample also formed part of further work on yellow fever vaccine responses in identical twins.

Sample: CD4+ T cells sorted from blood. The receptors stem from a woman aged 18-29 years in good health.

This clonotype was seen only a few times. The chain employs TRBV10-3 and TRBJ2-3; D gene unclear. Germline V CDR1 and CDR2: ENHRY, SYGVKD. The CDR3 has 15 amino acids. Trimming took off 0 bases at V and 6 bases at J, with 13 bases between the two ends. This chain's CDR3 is CAISESVRFADTQYF. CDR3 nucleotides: TGTGCCATCAGTGAGTCGGTCCGATTCGCGGATACGCAGTATTTT.

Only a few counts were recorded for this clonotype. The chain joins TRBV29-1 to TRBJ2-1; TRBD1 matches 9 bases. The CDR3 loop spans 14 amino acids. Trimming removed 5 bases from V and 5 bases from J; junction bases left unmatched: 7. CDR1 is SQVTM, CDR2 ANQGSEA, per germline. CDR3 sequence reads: CSVPGTGSHNEQFF. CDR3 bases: TGCAGCGTTCCCGGGACAGGGAGTCACAATGAGCAGTTCTTC.

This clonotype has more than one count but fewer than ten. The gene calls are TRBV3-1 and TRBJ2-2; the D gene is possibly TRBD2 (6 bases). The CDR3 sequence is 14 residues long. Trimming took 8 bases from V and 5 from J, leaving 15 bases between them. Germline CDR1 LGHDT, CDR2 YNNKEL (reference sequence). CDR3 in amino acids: CASSEGGLTGELFF. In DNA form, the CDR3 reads TGTGCCAGCTCGGAGGGTGGTTTGACCGGGGAGCTGTTTTTT.

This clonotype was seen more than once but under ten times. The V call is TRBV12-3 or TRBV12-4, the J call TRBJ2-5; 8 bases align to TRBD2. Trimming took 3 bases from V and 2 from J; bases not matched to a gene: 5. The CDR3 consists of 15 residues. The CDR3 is CASSFSSGSQETQYF. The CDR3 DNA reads TGTGCCAGCAGTTTCTCCAGCGGGAGTCAAGAGACCCAGTACTTC.

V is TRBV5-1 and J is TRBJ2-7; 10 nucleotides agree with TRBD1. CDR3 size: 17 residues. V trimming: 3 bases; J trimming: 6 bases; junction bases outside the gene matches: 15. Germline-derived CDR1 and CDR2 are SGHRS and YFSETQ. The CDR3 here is CASSSTPRGQGVSEQYF. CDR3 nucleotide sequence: TGCGCCAGCAGCTCCACCCCCCGAGGACAGGGGGTATCCGAGCAGTACTTC.

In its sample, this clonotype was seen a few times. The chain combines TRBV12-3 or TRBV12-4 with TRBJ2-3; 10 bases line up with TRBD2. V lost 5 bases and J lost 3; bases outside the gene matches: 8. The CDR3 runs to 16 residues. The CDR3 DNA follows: TGTGCCAGCAGTACCGCAGCGGGGGGGCAGACAGATACGCAGTATTTT. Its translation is CASSTAAGGQTDTQYF.

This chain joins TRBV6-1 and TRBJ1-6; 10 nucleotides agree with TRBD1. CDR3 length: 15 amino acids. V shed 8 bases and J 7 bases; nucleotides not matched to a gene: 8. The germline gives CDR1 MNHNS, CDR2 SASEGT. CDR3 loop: CASGFSGQGNSPLHF. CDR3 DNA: TGTGCCAGCGGGTTTTCGGGACAGGGGAATTCACCCCTCCACTTT.

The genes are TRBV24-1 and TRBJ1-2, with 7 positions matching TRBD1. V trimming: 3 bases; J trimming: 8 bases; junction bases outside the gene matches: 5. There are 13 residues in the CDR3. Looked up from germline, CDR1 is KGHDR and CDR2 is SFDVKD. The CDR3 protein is CATSDPQGRGYTF. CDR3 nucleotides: TGTGCCACCAGTGATCCACAGGGGCGCGGCTACACCTTC.

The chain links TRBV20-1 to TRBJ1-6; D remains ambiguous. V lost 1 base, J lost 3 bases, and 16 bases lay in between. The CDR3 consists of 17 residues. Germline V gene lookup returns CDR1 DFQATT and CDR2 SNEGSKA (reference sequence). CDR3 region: CSARGLVGQSYNSPLHF. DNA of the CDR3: TGCAGTGCTAGAGGTTTAGTAGGTCAGAGCTATAATTCACCCCTCCACTTT.

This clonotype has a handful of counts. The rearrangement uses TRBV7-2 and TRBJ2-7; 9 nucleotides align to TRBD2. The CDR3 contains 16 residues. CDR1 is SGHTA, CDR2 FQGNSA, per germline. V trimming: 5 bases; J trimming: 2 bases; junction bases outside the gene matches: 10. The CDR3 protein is CASSATSGSRPYEQYF. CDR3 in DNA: TGTGCCAGCAGCGCGACTAGCGGCAGTAGGCCCTACGAGCAGTACTTC.

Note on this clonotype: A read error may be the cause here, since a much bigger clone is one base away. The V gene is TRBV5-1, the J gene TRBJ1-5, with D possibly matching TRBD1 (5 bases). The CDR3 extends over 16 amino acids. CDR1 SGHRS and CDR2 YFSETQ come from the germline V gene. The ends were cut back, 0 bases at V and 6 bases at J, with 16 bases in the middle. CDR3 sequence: CASSLDGAGLSQPQHF. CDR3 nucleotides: TGCGCCAGCAGCTTGGATGGGGCAGGCCTGAGTCAGCCCCAGCATTTT.

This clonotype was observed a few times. CDR3 sequence reads: CASSLGTGLGAYNEQFF. The CDR3 nucleotides read TGCGCCAGCAGCTTGGGTACTGGCTTGGGGGCCTACAATGAGCAGTTCTTC. The V and J genes are TRBV5-1 and TRBJ2-1, with D perhaps matching TRBD1 or TRBD2 (5 bases each). V lost 0 bases to trimming and J lost 2 bases, with 15 bases between them. The CDR3 covers 17 residues. Germline V CDR1 and CDR2: SGHRS, YFSETQ.

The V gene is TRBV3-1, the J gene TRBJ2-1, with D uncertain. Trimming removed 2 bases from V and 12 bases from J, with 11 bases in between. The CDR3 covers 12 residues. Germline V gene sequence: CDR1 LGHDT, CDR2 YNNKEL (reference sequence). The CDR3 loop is CASSQSAVGQFF. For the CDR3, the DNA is TGTGCCAGCAGCCAAAGCGCGGTGGGGCAGTTCTTC.

This chain's CDR3 is CASSGETGPTYEQYF. The CDR3 DNA follows: TGTGCCAGCAGTGGAGAGACAGGGCCAACCTACGAGCAGTACTTC. The J gene is TRBJ2-7, the V gene TRBV6-1, with 7 bases lining up with TRBD1. Germline V CDR1 and CDR2: MNHNS, SASEGT. There are 15 residues in the CDR3. J was trimmed by 2 bases and V by 4 bases; bases with no gene match: 8.

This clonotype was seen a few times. The CDR3: CASRLAGGDDEQFF. CDR3 nucleotides: TGTGCCAGCAGACTAGCGGGGGGGGACGATGAGCAGTTCTTC. This chain uses TRBV12-3 or TRBV12-4 with TRBJ2-1; 13 bases line up with TRBD2. The ends lost 6 bases at V and 8 bases at J; junction bases unmatched: 4. The CDR3 length is 14 residues.

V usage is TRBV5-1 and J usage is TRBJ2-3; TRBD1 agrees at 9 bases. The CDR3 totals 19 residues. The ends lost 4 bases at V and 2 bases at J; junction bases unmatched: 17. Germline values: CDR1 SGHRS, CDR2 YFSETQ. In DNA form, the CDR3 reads TGCGCCAGCAGCCGAACCCGCACTACAGGGGGCTCCCTCACAGATACGCAGTATTTT. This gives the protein CASSRTRTTGGSLTDTQYF. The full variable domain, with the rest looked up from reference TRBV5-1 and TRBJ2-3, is KAGVTQTPRYLIKTRGQQVTLSCSPISGHRSVSWYQQTPGQGLQFLFEYFSETQRNKGNFPGRFSGRQFSNSRSEMNVSTLELGDSALYLCASSRTRTTGGSLTDTQYFGPGTRLTVL.

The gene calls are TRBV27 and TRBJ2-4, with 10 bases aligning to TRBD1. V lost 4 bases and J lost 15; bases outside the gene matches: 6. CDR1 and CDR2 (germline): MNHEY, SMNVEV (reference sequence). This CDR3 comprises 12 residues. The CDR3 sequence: CASSSPGTGAYF. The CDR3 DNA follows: TGTGCCAGCAGTTCCCCCGGGACAGGGGCGTACTTC.

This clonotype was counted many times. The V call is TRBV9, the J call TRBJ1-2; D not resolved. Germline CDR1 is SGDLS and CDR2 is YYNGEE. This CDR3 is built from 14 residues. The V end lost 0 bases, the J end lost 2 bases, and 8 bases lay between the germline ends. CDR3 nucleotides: TGTGCCAGCAGCGTAGTTGCAGCCAACTATGGCTACACCTTC. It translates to CASSVVAANYGYTF.